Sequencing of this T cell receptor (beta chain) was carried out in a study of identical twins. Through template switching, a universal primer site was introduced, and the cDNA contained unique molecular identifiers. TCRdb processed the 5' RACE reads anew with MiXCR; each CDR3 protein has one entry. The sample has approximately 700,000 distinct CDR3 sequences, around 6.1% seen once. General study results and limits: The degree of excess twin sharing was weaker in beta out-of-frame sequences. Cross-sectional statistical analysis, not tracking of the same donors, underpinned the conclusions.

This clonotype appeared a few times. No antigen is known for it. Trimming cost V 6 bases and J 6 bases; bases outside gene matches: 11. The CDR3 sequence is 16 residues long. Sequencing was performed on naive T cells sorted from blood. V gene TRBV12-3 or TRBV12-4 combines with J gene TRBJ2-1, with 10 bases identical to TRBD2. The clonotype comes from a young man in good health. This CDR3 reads CASSQILAGARNEQFF. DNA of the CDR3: TGTGCCAGCAGCCAGATTCTAGCGGGAGCACGCAATGAGCAGTTCTTC.